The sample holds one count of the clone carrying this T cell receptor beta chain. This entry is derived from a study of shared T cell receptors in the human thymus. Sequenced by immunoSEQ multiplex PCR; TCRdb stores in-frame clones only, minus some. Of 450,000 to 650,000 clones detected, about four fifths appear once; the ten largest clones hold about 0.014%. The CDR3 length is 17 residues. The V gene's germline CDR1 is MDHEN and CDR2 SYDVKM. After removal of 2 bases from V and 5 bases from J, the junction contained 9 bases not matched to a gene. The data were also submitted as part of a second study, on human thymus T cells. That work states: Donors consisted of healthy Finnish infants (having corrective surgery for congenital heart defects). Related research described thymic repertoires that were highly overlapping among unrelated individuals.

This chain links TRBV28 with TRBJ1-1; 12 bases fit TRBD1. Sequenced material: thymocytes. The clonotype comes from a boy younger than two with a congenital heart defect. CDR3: CASSLRGQGAHKTEAFF. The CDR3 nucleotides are TGTGCCAGCAGTTTAAGGGGACAGGGGGCGCATAAGACTGAAGCTTTCTTT.